The sequence of this T cell receptor beta chain was determined in a study of OX40 agonist ivuxolimab in advanced cancers. Whole-study context: The study gave patients intravenous ivuxolimab at 0.01 to 10 mg/kg every 2 weeks. Whole-study results and caveats: Partial responders at 0.1-3.0 mg/kg had among the lowest clonal expansion. Average numbers of expanded clones were greater in CD8+ T cells than in CD4+.

Sequencing was performed with immunoSEQ multiplex PCR; in TCRdb, only in-frame clones are kept and a portion is missing. The sample lists about 56,000 clones, 80% to 90% seen once, with 9.5% to 13% in the top ten. Turning to this clone: Its specificity is not known.

CDR1 is GTSNPN and CDR2 is SVGIG in the germline V gene (reference sequence). The CDR3 sequence is 13 residues long. V lost 3 bases and J 7 bases, leaving 10 bases between the germline ends. The material sequenced was CD4+ or CD8+ T cells sorted from blood, taken in a trial of the OX40 agonist ivuxolimab. The clonotype originates from an adult with an advanced solid tumor such as melanoma, head and neck, liver or kidney cancer. The gene calls are TRBV30 and TRBJ1-6; D is possibly TRBD1 (5 bases). The CDR3, as DNA: TGTGCCTGGAGGGACATCCAAAATTCACCCCTCCACTTT. Amino acids: CAWRDIQNSPLHF.